This T cell receptor beta chain was captured by sequencing in a study of high-grade serous ovarian cancer treatment subgroups. V was trimmed by 7 bases and J by 11 bases, leaving 23 bases between them. The CDR3 is 14 amino acids. The germline CDR1 and CDR2 sequences are MGHDK and SYGVNS. Tumor samples were obtained before definitive surgery or chemotherapy. The assay was immunoSEQ multiplex PCR, and TCRdb's table has in-frame clones only and misses some. The top ten clones hold 12% of a sample with approximately 2,500 clones, 72% of them seen once. The origin of this receptor is a human donor with high-grade serous ovarian cancer. The chain is built from TRBV25-1 and TRBJ2-5; a possible D gene is TRBD2 (6 bases). Sequencing was done on a sample of tumor tissue. The CDR3 region is CASTPLGGGREQYF. CDR3 nucleotide sequence: TGTGCCAGCACCCCTCTGGGGGGAGGTCGGGAGCAGTACTTC.